This T cell receptor beta chain was sequenced for a study of control samples from healthy donors and cancer patients. Germline assignment: CDR1 MNHEY and CDR2 SMNVEV (reference sequence). This CDR3 has 13 amino acids. V was clipped by 3 bases and J by 4 bases, with 9 bases between them. Libraries were prepared by immunoSEQ multiplex PCR; TCRdb keeps only in-frame clonotypes and omits some of them. The data hold more than 150,000 clones, with roughly 92% observed a single time. Sequencing was done on a sample of blood. The TCR originated in a man aged 50 to 60 in good health. The chain links TRBV27 to TRBJ1-1; D remains unclear. Here the CDR3 reads CASSFGGTTEAFF. The CDR3 bases are TGTGCCAGCAGTTTCGGTGGAACCACTGAAGCTTTCTTT.